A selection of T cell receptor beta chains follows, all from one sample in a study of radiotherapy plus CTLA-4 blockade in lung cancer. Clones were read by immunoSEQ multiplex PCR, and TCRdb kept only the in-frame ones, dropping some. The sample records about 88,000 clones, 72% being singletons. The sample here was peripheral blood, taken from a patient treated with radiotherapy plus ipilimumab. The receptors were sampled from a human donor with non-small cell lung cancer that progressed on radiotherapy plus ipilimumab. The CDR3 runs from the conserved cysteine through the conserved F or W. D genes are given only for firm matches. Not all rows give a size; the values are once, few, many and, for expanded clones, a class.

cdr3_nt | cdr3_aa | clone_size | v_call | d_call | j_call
TGCGCCAGCAGCCATCCTCCCTCCCTTACCGGGACAGCATATAATTCACCCCTCCACTTT | CASSHPPSLTGTAYNSPLHF | . | TRBV4-1 | TRBD1 | TRBJ1-6
TGTGCCAGCAGCTTCCTAGCGGGAGCTCACACCGGGGAGCTGTTTTTT | CASSFLAGAHTGELFF | . | TRBV5-6 | TRBD2 | TRBJ2-2
TGTGCCAGCAGTTTGATCGAGTCAGGCTATGGCTACACCTTC | CASSLIESGYGYTF | . | TRBV28 | . | TRBJ1-2
TGCGCCAGCAGCCAAGAAGGCTTGGGGAATGAAAAACTGTTTTTT | CASSQEGLGNEKLFF | . | TRBV4-1 | . | TRBJ1-4
TGTGCCAGCACCACATCCCCCGGGGGGCCGCGGTACAATGAGCAGTTCTTC | CASTTSPGGPRYNEQFF | . | TRBV28 | . | TRBJ2-1
TGTGCCAGCAGCGATTGGACTAGCGGGGACGGGGAGCTGTTTTTT | CASSDWTSGDGELFF | few | TRBV7-2 | TRBD2 | TRBJ2-2
TGTGCCAGCAGCTTATCCGGGACTAGCGGGAGAGGGCGGGTGGGCACAGATACGCAGTATTTT | CASSLSGTSGRGRVGTDTQYF | . | TRBV13 | TRBD2 | TRBJ2-3
TGTGCCATCAGTGAGTCTAGGGAAGATACGCAGTATTTT | CAISESREDTQYF | . | TRBV10-3 | . | TRBJ2-3
TGTGCCAGCAGCCCCGACAGGGTTGGGGATAATTCACCCCTCCACTTT | CASSPDRVGDNSPLHF | . | TRBV7-9 | TRBD1 | TRBJ1-6
TGTGCTAGCAGCCCAGGTACTAGCAGACAAGAGACCCAGTACTTC | CASSPGTSRQETQYF | . | TRBV7-7 | . | TRBJ2-5
TGTGCCAGCACTTTGGGGGGAGGTCAGCCCCAGCATTTT | CASTLGGGQPQHF | . | TRBV6-1 | . | TRBJ1-5
TGTGCCAGCAGTTCGGAACTAGCGGGAAGCTCCTACGAGCAGTACTTC | CASSSELAGSSYEQYF | . | TRBV6-6 | TRBD2 | TRBJ2-7
TGTGCCAGCAGTTCACTAGTCAGCTCCTACAATGAGCAGTTCTTC | CASSSLVSSYNEQFF | . | TRBV6-1 | . | TRBJ2-1
TGCGCCAGCAGCTCGGACAGGGGGTCGACGGTTGGGTACTTC | CASSSDRGSTVGYF | . | TRBV5-1 | TRBD1 | TRBJ2-7
TGCAGCGTTGCGGGGGGAAACTACAATGAGCAGTTCTTC | CSVAGGNYNEQFF | few | TRBV29-1 | TRBD2 | TRBJ2-1
TGTGCCAGCAGTTACGAGGCCGCACTCTCCACAGATACGCAGTATTTT | CASSYEAALSTDTQYF | . | TRBV6-5 | . | TRBJ2-3
TGTGCCAGCAGTCCGAGACAGGGGCGAGGGAACACTGAAGCTTTCTTT | CASSPRQGRGNTEAFF | . | TRBV27 | TRBD1 | TRBJ1-1
TGTGCCAGCAGTTTACCGGGGTCGGCCCAGTACTTC | CASSLPGSAQYF | few | TRBV28 | . | TRBJ2-5
TGTGCCAGCAGCGTTGAATCAGGTCGGGGGACTGAAGCTTTCTTT | CASSVESGRGTEAFF | . | TRBV9 | . | TRBJ1-1
TGCGCCAGCACCTTGCACGGGACAGGAGATTACAATGAGCAGTTCTTC | CASTLHGTGDYNEQFF | . | TRBV5-1 | TRBD1 | TRBJ2-1
TGTGCCAGCAGCTTAGATCAGGGCACTGAAGCTTTCTTT | CASSLDQGTEAFF | few | TRBV7-8 | . | TRBJ1-1
TGTGCCAGCAGCGCCGCTTCTAGCGGCTCCTACAATGAGCAGTTCTTC | CASSAASSGSYNEQFF | . | TRBV7-9 | TRBD2 | TRBJ2-1
TGTGCCAGCAGTTTAGGGGGTATGAACACTGAAGCTTTCTTT | CASSLGGMNTEAFF | . | TRBV27 | . | TRBJ1-1
TGCAGCGTGGAACAGGGGTTTGGCACAGATACGCAGTATTTT | CSVEQGFGTDTQYF | . | TRBV29-1 | TRBD1 | TRBJ2-3
TGTGCCAGCAGCTTCTCGATTCAAGGATCTTATGGCTACACCTTC | CASSFSIQGSYGYTF | . | TRBV11-2 | . | TRBJ1-2
TGTGCCAGCACCCAATTGGAAAATGAGCAGTTCTTC | CASTQLENEQFF | once | TRBV7-9 | . | TRBJ2-1
TGTGCCAGCAGTGGGCTAAAACCGGGACGGTCATCCTACGAGCAGTACTTC | CASSGLKPGRSSYEQYF | few | TRBV25-1 | . | TRBJ2-7
TGTGCCACCAGCAGAGACCGGCGCTACGAGCAGTACTTC | CATSRDRRYEQYF | . | TRBV15 | . | TRBJ2-7
TGTGCCAGCAGCTTAGACTATTCCTACGAGCAGTACTTC | CASSLDYSYEQYF | . | TRBV7-9 | . | TRBJ2-7
TGTGCCAGCACCTTAAACAGGGGCGAGCAGTACTTC | CASTLNRGEQYF | few | TRBV7-9 | TRBD1 | TRBJ2-7
TGTGCCAGCAGCGTAGGAGGGACGGATGAAAAACTGTTTTTT | CASSVGGTDEKLFF | . | TRBV9 | . | TRBJ1-4
TGTGCCAGCAGGGCAGGGGGACGTGGCAATCAGCCCCAGCATTTT | CASRAGGRGNQPQHF | . | TRBV6-5 | TRBD1 | TRBJ1-5
TGCAGCGTTGAAAAAGGTGGCCCCCCTTACGAGCAGTACTTC | CSVEKGGPPYEQYF | . | TRBV29-1 | . | TRBJ2-7
TGTGCCAGCAGTTTATTCCCGGGACTAGCAGCGTACGAGCAGTACTTC | CASSLFPGLAAYEQYF | . | TRBV28 | TRBD2 | TRBJ2-7
TGTGCCAGCAGTGGGGCAGGGGGCTATAACAATCAGCCCCAGCATTTT | CASSGAGGYNNQPQHF | . | TRBV2 | TRBD1 | TRBJ1-5
TGTGCCAGCAGTTTAAGGACGCATGGTGGCTACACCTTC | CASSLRTHGGYTF | . | TRBV28 | . | TRBJ1-2
TGTGCCAGCAGCTTAGAAATAGACGTCACTGAAGCTTTCTTT | CASSLEIDVTEAFF | . | TRBV7-6 | . | TRBJ1-1
TGCGCCAGCAGCCAAGACGGTGGGGGGATTGAGCAGTTCTTC | CASSQDGGGIEQFF | . | TRBV4-1 | . | TRBJ2-1
TGTGCCAGCAGTTCCCGGAACTTAAGGGAGCTGTTTTTT | CASSSRNLRELFF | few | TRBV6-5 | . | TRBJ2-2
TGCAGTGCTATGGAGTACAATGAGCAGTTCTTC | CSAMEYNEQFF | . | TRBV20-1 | . | TRBJ2-1
TGTGCCAGCAGCCCCCCCAATAGCGGCTACTACAATGAGCAGTTCTTC | CASSPPNSGYYNEQFF | . | TRBV13 | . | TRBJ2-1
TGTGCCTGGAGTGTAGTGGCCGCGATCACCTACGAGCAGTACTTC | CAWSVVAAITYEQYF | . | TRBV30 | . | TRBJ2-7
TGTGCCAGCAGCGTAGTTGGGGGAGCTGGAATCGGGGAGCTGTTTTTT | CASSVVGGAGIGELFF | . | TRBV9 | . | TRBJ2-2
TGTGCCAGCAGTCAGGGACTCTTTGGCTACACCTTC | CASSQGLFGYTF | . | TRBV5-6 | . | TRBJ1-2
TGTGCCAGCAGCTACCCCCCGGGAAGGCTAGGGGGCCCCTACAATGAGCAGTTCTTC | CASSYPPGRLGGPYNEQFF | few | TRBV13 | TRBD1 | TRBJ2-1
TGTGCCAGCAGCCAAGTAATACCCAGCGGGGGGAACACCGGGGAGCTGTTTTTT | CASSQVIPSGGNTGELFF | . | TRBV4-2 | TRBD2 | TRBJ2-2
TGTGCCAGCAGTTACCGGGCCGGGAACACTGAAGCTTTCTTT | CASSYRAGNTEAFF | . | TRBV6-5 | . | TRBJ1-1
TGTGCCAGCAGTTACGAACAGGCAACTAATGAAAAACTGTTTTTT | CASSYEQATNEKLFF | many | TRBV6-5 | . | TRBJ1-4
TGTGCCAGCAGCTTGGCGGGGGCGGAGATACAGGTGTATGGCTACACCTTC | CASSLAGAEIQVYGYTF | . | TRBV5-6 | . | TRBJ1-2
TGCGCCAGCCGGCGACAGCGCACAGATACGCAGTATTTT | CASRRQRTDTQYF | . | TRBV23-1 | . | TRBJ2-3
TGTGCCAGTAGTATAGAGGAGGGCCGCGACACTGAAGCTTTCTTT | CASSIEEGRDTEAFF | few | TRBV19 | . | TRBJ1-1